One and the same sample provided the 29 T cell receptor beta chains below, sequenced in a study of neurological immune-mediated disorders. TCRdb recomputed calls from the 5' RACE reads with MiXCR, one row per CDR3 protein. The repertoire holds fewer than 75,000 distinct CDR3 sequences, with 3% to 4% as singletons. Sequenced: PBMCs. These receptors were collected from a middle-aged man with multiple sclerosis.

This clonotype occurred many times. The chain uses TRBV20-1 and TRBJ2-5; TRBD1 is a possible D gene (5 bases). The V gene's germline CDR1 is DFQATT and CDR2 SNEGSKA (reference sequence). The germline V and J ends were trimmed by 1 base and 1 base, with 7 bases remaining between them. This CDR3 comprises 13 residues. CDR3 sequence (DNA): TGCAGTGCTAGAGCGACAGTCCAAGAGACCCAGTACTTC. Protein sequence: CSARATVQETQYF.

This clonotype has at least ten counts. The rearrangement uses TRBV5-1 and TRBJ2-5, with D perhaps matching TRBD1 (6 bases). Germline V lookup: CDR1 SGHRS, CDR2 YFSETQ. This CDR3 is 16 amino acids long. Trimming pared 1 base from V and 0 bases from J, leaving 13 bases between. CDR3 bases: TGCGCCAGCAGCTTGCGGGGACAAGGGAACCAAGAGACCCAGTACTTC. Translating gives CASSLRGQGNQETQYF.

This clonotype was recorded many times. The chain employs TRBV20-1 and TRBJ1-2; no definite D call. CDR3 size: 14 residues. The germline V and J ends were trimmed by 3 bases and 4 bases, with 15 bases remaining between them. Germline V CDR1 and CDR2: DFQATT, SNEGSKA (reference sequence). CDR3 loop: CSASREGSAYGYTF. The CDR3 DNA follows: TGCAGTGCTAGTCGGGAAGGGAGTGCCTATGGCTACACCTTC.

This clonotype appeared many times. This sequence joins TRBV2 and TRBJ1-4; 7 positions match TRBD1. Germline assignment: CDR1 SNHLY and CDR2 FYNNEI. Unmatched junction bases numbered 5, after V lost 3 bases and J lost 4 bases. The length of the CDR3 is 15 residues. The CDR3 DNA is TGTGCCAGCAGTGACCAGGGACAGAGTAATGAAAAACTGTTTTTT. This codes for CASSDQGQSNEKLFF.

This clonotype showed up many times. The chain links TRBV3-1 to TRBJ1-2, with D possibly being TRBD1 (5 bases). V was trimmed by 4 bases and J by 4 bases, leaving 10 bases between them. This CDR3 spans 13 amino acids. The germline CDR1 and CDR2 sequences are LGHDT and YNNKEL (reference sequence). In nucleotides, the CDR3 is TGTGCCAGCAGCCCCCGGACACCCTATGGCTACACCTTC. Translating gives CASSPRTPYGYTF.

The table lists this clonotype with many counts. The junction departs from the called germline gene at one end, perhaps through a read error. The gene calls are TRBV7-9 and TRBJ2-3; D not resolved. There are 8 residues in the CDR3. The germline CDR1 and CDR2 sequences are SEHNR and FQNEAQ (reference sequence). The DNA of the CDR3 is TGTGCCAGCAGCCCGCTGCGTTTT. It encodes CASSPLRF.

This CDR3 is CASSLGGGVVTQYF. The CDR3 DNA reads TGTGCCAGCAGTTTAGGGGGGGGGGTCGTTACGCAGTATTTT. The rearrangement uses TRBV12-3 or TRBV12-4 and TRBJ2-3; 7 nucleotides align to TRBD2. Germline trimming cut 1 base from V and 8 bases from J; bases unmatched to any gene: 6. The CDR3 length is 14 residues.

This clonotype was seen ten or more times. The CDR3 region is CASSSGTTSNEQFF. The CDR3 nucleotides are TGTGCCAGCAGCTCCGGGACTACCTCCAATGAGCAGTTCTTC. J is TRBJ2-1 and V is TRBV27; 7 positions agree with TRBD2. V dropped 6 bases and J dropped 6; count of bases not matched to a gene: 8. Germline CDR1 reads MNHEY; CDR2 reads SMNVEV (reference sequence). The CDR3 is 14 amino acids.

This clonotype was counted ten times or more. This chain connects TRBV12-3 or TRBV12-4 to TRBJ1-4; D ambiguous. The CDR3 length is 12 residues. The V end lost 3 bases, the J end lost 8 bases, and 7 bases lay between the germline ends. The CDR3 region is CASSFLYEKLFF. CDR3 sequence (DNA): TGTGCCAGCAGTTTTCTTTACGAAAAACTGTTTTTT.

This clonotype was recorded at least ten times. This chain uses TRBV20-1 with TRBJ2-3; 12 nucleotides match TRBD2. Germline assignment: CDR1 DFQATT and CDR2 SNEGSKA (reference sequence). This CDR3 spans 17 amino acids. The junction had 7 bases not matched to a gene; V was cut back by 0 bases and J by 3 bases. CDR3 loop: CSARDPLTSGGTDTQYF. The CDR3 bases are TGCAGTGCTAGAGACCCTCTGACTAGCGGGGGAACAGATACGCAGTATTTT.

This clonotype was seen at least ten times. The J gene is TRBJ2-1, the V gene TRBV20-1, with 11 bases lining up with TRBD2. This CDR3 has 18 residues. Losses at the gene ends were 6 bases for V and 0 bases for J; bases not matched to a gene: 13. The germline gives CDR1 DFQATT, CDR2 SNEGSKA (reference sequence). The CDR3 spells CSAQGLAEFLSSYNEQFF. DNA of the CDR3: TGCAGTGCCCAGGGACTAGCGGAATTTCTTAGCTCCTACAATGAGCAGTTCTTC.

The V and J genes are TRBV20-1 and TRBJ1-4; weak D call: TRBD1 (5 bases). Germline values: CDR1 DFQATT, CDR2 SNEGSKA (reference sequence). Trimming took 7 bases from V and 14 from J, leaving 23 bases between them. The CDR3 sequence is 13 residues long. The CDR3 reads CSDEGKGPAKLFF. CDR3 nucleotide sequence: TGCAGTGATGAGGGAAAGGGACCAGCCAAGCTGTTTTTT.

In this sample, this clonotype turned up many times. The chain employs TRBV7-2 and TRBJ1-2; D possibly corresponds to TRBD1 (5 bases). CDR1 and CDR2 (germline): SGHTA, FQGNSA. This CDR3 contains 13 residues. The ends were cut back, 7 bases at V and 0 bases at J, with 9 bases in the middle. CDR3 DNA: TGTGCCAGCAATCAGGGAGCTAACTATGGCTACACCTTC. It specifies CASNQGANYGYTF.

This clonotype was seen many times. V is TRBV14 and J is TRBJ2-6; D remains ambiguous. CDR1 SGHDN and CDR2 FVKESK come from the germline V gene. CDR3 length: 13 residues. Deletions cut 5 bases from V and 4 bases from J, with 6 bases between. In DNA form, the CDR3 reads TGTGCCAGCAGCACGCCCGGGGCCAACGTCCTGACTTTC. This translates into CASSTPGANVLTF.

This clonotype has ten or more counts. The chain joins TRBV20-1 to TRBJ1-3; D may be TRBD1 (5 bases). The CDR3 covers 13 residues. Germline loops: CDR1 DFQATT, CDR2 SNEGSKA (reference sequence). Trimming took off 1 base at V and 4 bases at J, with 8 bases between the two ends. CDR3: CSARATAGNTIYF. In DNA form, the CDR3 reads TGCAGTGCTAGAGCGACAGCGGGAAACACCATATATTTT.

This clonotype was seen at least ten times. The rearrangement joins TRBV20-1 to TRBJ2-1; possibly TRBD1 for D (6 bases). Germline-derived CDR1 and CDR2 are DFQATT and SNEGSKA (reference sequence). The CDR3 covers 17 residues. Trimming took 6 bases from V and 0 from J, leaving 21 bases between them. The CDR3 protein is CSATTRGGRSSYNEQFF. Here the CDR3 DNA reads TGCAGTGCCACTACCAGGGGCGGTCGTAGCTCCTACAATGAGCAGTTCTTC.

There are many counts of this clonotype. The chain's CDR3 is CASGLAGGSSYNEQFF. The CDR3 DNA is TGTGCCAGCGGGCTAGCGGGGGGGAGCTCCTACAATGAGCAGTTCTTC. V is TRBV3-1 and J is TRBJ2-1, with 12 bases that match TRBD2. The CDR3 length is 16 residues. CDR1 is LGHDT, CDR2 YNNKEL, per germline (reference sequence). The trim removed 8 bases at V and 0 bases at J, leaving 5 bases unmatched.

The rearrangement joins TRBV6-5 to TRBJ2-4; D is unclear. CDR1 is MNHEY and CDR2 is SVGAGI in the germline V gene. The CDR3 loop spans 11 amino acids. V dropped 2 bases and J dropped 13 bases, with 9 bases sitting between them. CDR3 residues: CASSYGPSQYF. The CDR3 bases are TGTGCCAGCAGTTACGGGCCGTCGCAGTACTTC.

The J gene is TRBJ1-1, the V gene TRBV6-5; D possibly corresponds to TRBD1 (6 bases). Trimming left V 6 bases short and J 0 bases short, with 14 bases between. Germline V gene data show CDR1 as MNHEY and CDR2 as SVGAGI. This CDR3 has 15 amino acids. CDR3 coding DNA: TGTGCCAGCAGCTTACAGGGTGTTATGAACACTGAAGCTTTCTTT. Translated: CASSLQGVMNTEAFF.

The gene calls are TRBV7-9 and TRBJ2-6, with D uncertain. This CDR3 contains 16 residues. Germline V gene sequence: CDR1 SEHNR, CDR2 FQNEAQ (reference sequence). The ends were cut back, 1 base at V and 0 bases at J, with 7 bases in the middle. CDR3 nucleotide sequence: TGTGCCAGCAGCTTAGGACCTGGCTCTGGGGCCAACGTCCTGACTTTC. It encodes CASSLGPGSGANVLTF.

This clonotype was detected many times. The V call is TRBV6-6, the J call TRBJ2-3, with TRBD1 as a possible D gene (6 bases). CDR1 is MNHNY, CDR2 SVGAGI, per germline (reference sequence). CDR3 size: 13 residues. The V end was cut by 5 bases, the J end by 8 bases, with 14 bases between. The CDR3 region has the DNA TGTGCCAGCAGTCTGGCCGAGGGGGTTACGCAGTATTTT. Encoded protein: CASSLAEGVTQYF.

This clonotype was counted ten times or more. The rearrangement joins TRBV18 to TRBJ2-1, with 7 nucleotides matching TRBD1. With V trimmed by 3 bases and J by 6 bases, 2 bases remained unmatched. The CDR3 is 13 residues long. The germline V gene encodes CDR1 KGHSH and CDR2 LQKENI. CDR3 residues: CASSPGQANEQFF. The CDR3, as DNA: TGTGCCAGCTCACCCGGACAGGCCAATGAGCAGTTCTTC.

The table lists this clonotype with many counts. This chain uses TRBV20-1 with TRBJ2-1; TRBD2 matches 12 bases. This CDR3 comprises 17 residues. Looked up from germline, CDR1 is DFQATT and CDR2 is SNEGSKA (reference sequence). The junction had 12 bases not matched to a gene; V was cut back by 6 bases and J by 3 bases. CDR3 region: CSAWGLAGDLLYNEQFF. In DNA form, the CDR3 reads TGCAGTGCCTGGGGACTAGCGGGCGACCTACTCTACAATGAGCAGTTCTTC.

This clonotype was picked up many times. The CDR3 loop is CATSEPGQGAGPQHF. The CDR3 region has the DNA TGTGCCACCAGTGAACCGGGACAGGGGGCTGGTCCCCAGCATTTT. This chain connects TRBV24-1 to TRBJ1-5; TRBD1 matches 12 bases. The trim removed 4 bases at V and 10 bases at J, leaving 7 bases unmatched. The germline V gene encodes CDR1 KGHDR and CDR2 SFDVKD. The CDR3 sequence is 15 residues long.

This clonotype was picked up a small number of times. CDR3 nucleotides: TGTGCCAGCGGGGACAGCTCTGGAAAAAACATATATTTT. Its protein product is CASGDSSGKNIYF. V is TRBV4-2 and J is TRBJ1-3, with 7 bases lining up with TRBD1. The CDR3 consists of 13 residues. Germline V gene lookup returns CDR1 LGHNA and CDR2 YNFKEQ. V was clipped by 8 bases and J by 12 bases; unmatched bases: 13.

The table lists this clonotype with many counts. With a much larger clone just one base away, this may be a read error. The gene calls are TRBV6-6 and TRBJ2-7, with D possibly matching TRBD1 (6 bases). Deletions cut 2 bases from V and 7 bases from J, with 15 bases between. The germline CDR1 and CDR2 sequences are MNHNY and SVGAGI (reference sequence). The CDR3 length is 14 residues. This chain's CDR3 is CASSYPKNREEQYF. CDR3 sequence (DNA): TGTGCCAGCAGTTACCCCAAAAACAGGGAGGAGCAGTACTTC.

J is TRBJ2-2 and V is TRBV7-3; the D gene is possibly TRBD2 (6 bases). CDR3 length: 16 amino acids. Germline CDR1 and CDR2: SGHTA and FQGTGA. V was pared by 5 bases and J by 2 bases, with 15 bases between. In nucleotides, the CDR3 is TGTGCCAGCAGCCCCCACCCAGCGGGCAACACCGGGGAGCTGTTTTTT. It translates to CASSPHPAGNTGELFF.

Many counts were recorded for this clonotype. V is TRBV4-1 and J is TRBJ2-7; 9 bases agree with TRBD1. V trimming: 1 base; J trimming: 5 bases; junction bases outside the gene matches: 9. CDR3 length: 16 amino acids. The germline CDR1 and CDR2 sequences are MGHRA and YSYEKL. The CDR3 here is CASSQGWGQGGHEQYF. The CDR3 DNA sequence: TGCGCCAGCAGCCAAGGGTGGGGACAGGGTGGCCACGAGCAGTACTTC.

The rearrangement uses TRBV18 and TRBJ2-3; maybe TRBD2 (5 bases). Between the trimmed V and J ends, which lost 3 bases and 6 bases, there was a span of 13 bases. This CDR3 is built from 14 residues. CDR1 is KGHSH and CDR2 is LQKENI in the germline V gene. The CDR3 loop reads CASSPSTRDDTQYF. The DNA for the CDR3 is TGTGCCAGCTCACCTTCAACTAGAGACGATACGCAGTATTTT.